This T cell receptor (beta chain) originates from a study of monozygotic twins with inflammatory bowel disease. After re-calling the 5' RACE reads, TCRdb lists one entry per CDR3 protein, DNA absent. Its table lists approximately 330,000 distinct CDR3 sequences. Whole blood supplied total RNA, and T cells were not sorted. Germline values: CDR1 MNHNS, CDR2 SASEGT. This CDR3 comprises 12 residues. The specimen was blood. V gene TRBV6-1 combines with J gene TRBJ1-2; absent DNA, TCRdb's TRBD1 call cannot be checked. This TCR was sampled from a human donor with ulcerative colitis or Crohn's disease, or a healthy co-twin of an affected twin (not recorded which). The chain's CDR3 is CASKRTGYGYTF.